The 9 T cell receptor beta chains listed next were all sequenced from one sample in a study of liver allograft versus peripheral blood T cells. Study-level background: Transplanted livers and recipients' peripheral blood had their T cell receptor repertoires compared.

TCRdb re-analysed the reads in MiXCR, keeping a single row per CDR3 protein. The sample shows more than 10,000 distinct CDR3 sequences, around 30% of them seen only once. These receptors all stem from a human patient who had a liver transplant. Some T cells may be the graft donor's.

The table lists this clonotype with a few counts. The rearrangement uses TRBV19 and TRBJ1-5, with D possibly being TRBD1 (5 bases). The ends were cut back, 10 bases at V and 0 bases at J, with 13 bases in the middle. This CDR3 has 14 residues. CDR1 LNHDA and CDR2 SQIVND come from the germline V gene (reference sequence). CDR3: CATRTHDSNQPQHF. The CDR3, as DNA: TGTGCCACCCGGACACACGATAGCAATCAGCCCCAGCATTTT.

The chain uses TRBV27 and TRBJ2-7; either TRBD1 or TRBD2 may fit D (5 bases each). The CDR3 spans 12 residues. The V and J ends lost 8 bases and 2 bases respectively, with 10 bases between them. The V gene's germline CDR1 is MNHEY and CDR2 SMNVEV (reference sequence). CDR3 loop: CASGGKAYEQYF. The CDR3 DNA sequence: TGTGCCAGCGGGGGTAAAGCCTACGAGCAGTACTTC.

This clonotype has more than one count but fewer than ten. The rearrangement links TRBV19 to TRBJ1-5, with 9 bases that match TRBD1. CDR1 is LNHDA, CDR2 SQIVND, per germline (reference sequence). V lost 6 bases and J lost 6; bases outside the gene matches: 6. CDR3 length: 14 amino acids. The CDR3 spells CASRLDRGSQPQHF. The DNA of the CDR3 is TGTGCCAGTAGGCTGGACAGGGGAAGTCAGCCCCAGCATTTT. The full variable domain, rest sourced from reference TRBV19 and TRBJ1-5, is DGGITQSPKYLFRKEGQNVTLSCEQNLNHDAMYWYRQDPGQGLRLIYYSQIVNDFQKGDIAEGYSVSREKKESFPLTVTSAQKNPTAFYLCASRLDRGSQPQHFGDGTRLSIL.

This chain links TRBV11-1 with TRBJ1-1; D is perhaps TRBD1 (5 bases). The CDR3 contains 14 residues. Trimming removed 6 bases from V and 1 base from J, with 12 bases in between. The germline V gene has CDR1 SGHAT and CDR2 FQDESV (reference sequence). The CDR3 DNA follows: TGTGCCAGCAGTCCCCAGGGCAAGAACACTGAAGCTTTCTTT. Its translation: CASSPQGKNTEAFF.

V and J are TRBV5-1 and TRBJ2-1; no clear D gene. The V end lost 0 bases, the J end lost 4 bases, and 11 bases lay between the germline ends. The CDR3 is 15 amino acids. CDR1 and CDR2 from the germline V gene are SGHRS and YFSETQ. In nucleotides, the CDR3 is TGCGCCAGCAGCTTGGGCCAAGTTTCTTACAATGAGCAGTTCTTC. Residues: CASSLGQVSYNEQFF.

By share of the sample, this clonotype is medium-sized. This chain connects TRBV19 to TRBJ2-7, with 7 bases identical to TRBD1. CDR3 size: 14 residues. The germline V gene encodes CDR1 LNHDA and CDR2 SQIVND (reference sequence). The V and J ends lost 6 bases and 1 base, in that order; junction bases with no gene match: 6. CDR3 region: CASRNAGGSYEQYF. As DNA, the CDR3 is TGTGCCAGTAGAAACGCAGGGGGATCCTACGAGCAGTACTTC.

As to this clonotype: This may stem from a read error, because a much larger clone lies one nucleotide away. This chain links TRBV6-5 with TRBJ1-4, with 7 bases that match TRBD1. Germline V lookup: CDR1 MNHEY, CDR2 SVGAGI. The CDR3 has 16 residues. The CDR3 nucleotides read TGTGCCGGCAGTTACTCAGGGGGACAGCTCAATGAAAAACTGTTTTTT. Encoded protein: CAGSYSGGQLNEKLFF.

This clonotype showed up just a few times. V gene TRBV28 combines with J gene TRBJ1-1; D uncertain. Germline CDR1 is MDHEN and CDR2 is SYDVKM. The CDR3 is 15 residues long. V lost 6 bases to trimming and J lost 5 bases, with 19 bases between them. The CDR3 bases are TGTGCCAGCAGAGGCCTGAGCGCGGCCGGGACTGAAGCTTTCTTT. Protein sequence: CASRGLSAAGTEAFF.

The J gene is TRBJ1-1, the V gene TRBV6-5; TRBD1 might be the D (6 bases). This CDR3 contains 15 residues. The germline V gene encodes CDR1 MNHEY and CDR2 SVGAGI. Trimming took off 2 bases at V and 2 bases at J, with 12 bases between the two ends. CDR3 sequence: CASSYGGTKNTEAFF. The CDR3 bases are TGTGCCAGCAGTTACGGCGGGACAAAAAACACTGAAGCTTTCTTT.